A single sample is the source of the 26 T cell receptor beta chains below, sequenced in a study of blood T cell repertoires in COVID-19. Sequencing was performed with immunoSEQ multiplex PCR; in TCRdb, only in-frame clones are kept and a portion is missing. The table shows 88,000 or so clones, with approximately 85% occurring only once. Sequenced: peripheral blood. The receptor set was obtained from a man between 60 and 75 years old with acute or convalescent COVID-19.

The chain carries TRBV29-1 and TRBJ2-7; the match to TRBD1 covers 9 bases. The CDR3 runs 11 residues. Germline V CDR1 and CDR2: SQVTM, ANQGSEA. The CDR3 region is CSGGQGYEQYF. CDR3 DNA: TGCAGTGGGGGACAGGGTTACGAGCAGTACTTC.

The chain links TRBV7-8 to TRBJ1-1, with D maybe TRBD1 (5 bases). V lost 0 bases to trimming and J lost 5 bases, with 10 bases between them. CDR1 is SGHVS, CDR2 FQNEAQ, per germline. This CDR3 is 14 amino acids long. This CDR3 is CASSLAAGWTEAFF. DNA for the CDR3: TGTGCCAGCAGCTTAGCGGCAGGGTGGACTGAAGCTTTCTTT.

This clone has just one count. This chain joins TRBV5-4 and TRBJ2-1, with D perhaps TRBD1 (6 bases). Germline V CDR1 and CDR2: SGHNT, YYREEE (reference sequence). V lost 4 bases and J 8 bases, leaving 19 bases between the germline ends. The CDR3 is made up of 15 amino acids. This CDR3 reads CASSLRAQYRDEQFF. As DNA, the CDR3 is TGTGCCAGCAGCCTAAGGGCCCAGTACAGGGATGAGCAGTTCTTC.

This clone has only one observation. J is TRBJ2-1 and V is TRBV6-5; D is unclear. The CDR3 length is 14 residues. V was trimmed by 0 bases and J by 2 bases, leaving 5 bases between them. CDR1 is MNHEY, CDR2 SVGAGI, per germline. The CDR3 nucleotides read TGTGCCAGCAGTTACTCTGGAGCCTACAATGAGCAGTTCTTC. As protein: CASSYSGAYNEQFF.

The rearrangement joins TRBV3-1 (or the pseudogene TRBV3-2) to TRBJ2-7; 9 bases are a match to TRBD2. This CDR3 has 13 amino acids. The V gene end was trimmed by 4 bases and the J gene end by 4 bases; junction bases not matched to a gene: 2. Germline loops: CDR1 LGHDT, CDR2 YNNKEL (reference sequence). The CDR3 loop reads CASSLGLAYEQYF. The CDR3 nucleotides are TGTGCCAGCAGCCTGGGACTAGCTTACGAGCAGTACTTC.

This chain joins TRBV19 and TRBJ2-5; the match to TRBD1 covers 10 bases. The CDR3 spans 14 residues. With V trimmed by 6 bases and J by 4 bases, 5 bases remained unmatched. The germline V gene has CDR1 LNHDA and CDR2 SQIVND (reference sequence). The CDR3 bases are TGTGCCAGTAGAACCCGGACAGGGGGAGAGACCCAGTACTTC. Its protein is CASRTRTGGETQYF.

The DNA of the CDR3 is TGTGCCAGCAGCTTAAATATAGGGGGAACGGCAGATACGCAGTATTTT. It is translated as CASSLNIGGTADTQYF. This chain joins TRBV7-8 and TRBJ2-3, with D perhaps matching TRBD1 (6 bases). CDR1 and CDR2 (germline): SGHVS, FQNEAQ. V dropped 2 bases and J dropped 4 bases, with 16 bases sitting between them. The CDR3 covers 16 residues.

The chain couples TRBV30 to TRBJ1-2; D not certain. From germline, CDR1 is GTSNPN and CDR2 SVGIG (reference sequence). With 0 bases removed from V and 4 bases from J, the gap between germline ends came to 9 bases. The CDR3 loop spans 13 amino acids. CDR3 bases: TGTGCCTGGAGTGTTGTGGGAGGCTATGGCTACACCTTC. It yields the protein CAWSVVGGYGYTF.

The chain carries TRBV5-6 and TRBJ1-2, with 7 bases aligning to TRBD1. The V gene end was trimmed by 0 bases and the J gene end by 4 bases; junction bases not matched to a gene: 12. Per the germline V gene, CDR1 is SGHDT and CDR2 is YYEEEE. The CDR3 extends over 17 amino acids. The CDR3 DNA sequence: TGTGCCAGCAGCTTGGTGGCTGGGACAGACATTCCCTATGGCTACACCTTC. Residues: CASSLVAGTDIPYGYTF.

This CDR3 reads CSASPYEQYF. Written as DNA, the CDR3 is TGCAGTGCGAGCCCCTACGAGCAGTACTTC. The chain joins TRBV20-1 to TRBJ2-7; no firm D call. The germline V and J ends were trimmed by 6 bases and 2 bases, with 5 bases remaining between them. Looked up from germline, CDR1 is DFQATT and CDR2 is SNEGSKA (reference sequence). The CDR3 is 10 amino acids.

V gene TRBV18 combines with J gene TRBJ2-7; D might be TRBD1 (6 bases). Trimming left V 3 bases short and J 6 bases short, with 9 bases between. CDR1 and CDR2 (germline): KGHSH, LQKENI. The CDR3 contains 12 residues. CDR3 protein: CASSPTGSEQYF. Written as DNA, the CDR3 is TGTGCCAGCTCACCCACAGGGTCCGAGCAGTACTTC.

V gene TRBV10-3 combines with J gene TRBJ1-2, with TRBD1 identical over 9 bases. The germline V gene has CDR1 ENHRY and CDR2 SYGVKD. Losses at the gene ends were 6 bases for V and 6 bases for J; bases not matched to a gene: 8. This CDR3 contains 14 residues. The CDR3 DNA follows: TGTGCCATCAGGAGAGGACAGGGGTTTGATGGCTACACCTTC. As protein: CAIRRGQGFDGYTF.

This clone was detected only once. This chain links TRBV2 with TRBJ1-1; D not resolved. The CDR3 is made up of 13 amino acids. Germline values: CDR1 SNHLY, CDR2 FYNNEI. The V end lost 7 bases, the J end lost 2 bases, and 11 bases lay between the germline ends. In DNA form, the CDR3 reads TGTGCCAGCACTCGCGACACTAACACTGAAGCTTTCTTT. Translated, it gives CASTRDTNTEAFF.

The chain combines TRBV9 with TRBJ1-1, with TRBD1 matching over 9 bases. Trimming cost V 4 bases and J 4 bases; bases outside gene matches: 14. CDR3 length: 17 residues. Germline V lookup: CDR1 SGDLS, CDR2 YYNGEE. Here the CDR3 DNA reads TGTGCCAGCAGCCCTTGGGACAGGGTATCCCTCGGCACTGAAGCTTTCTTT. Residues: CASSPWDRVSLGTEAFF.

The chain couples TRBV28 to TRBJ2-3; 9 bases match TRBD2. The CDR3 covers 13 residues. V lost 7 bases, J lost 6 bases, and 5 bases stayed unmatched. Germline-derived CDR1 and CDR2 are MDHEN and SYDVKM. CDR3 sequence: CASILAGGDTQYF. CDR3 nucleotide sequence: TGTGCCAGCATACTAGCGGGCGGGGATACGCAGTATTTT. Looking up the rest from reference TRBV28 and TRBJ2-3 gives the full variable domain: DVKVTQSSRYLVKRTGEKVFLECVQDMDHENMFWYRQDPGLGLRLIYFSYDVKMKEKGDIPEGYSVSREKKERFSLILESASTNQTSMYLCASILAGGDTQYFGPGTRLTVL.

The CDR3 is CASSLDPSSGNTIYF. In DNA form, the CDR3 reads TGTGCCAGCAGCCTGGACCCGAGCTCTGGAAACACCATATATTTT. The V and J genes are TRBV5-4 and TRBJ1-3; D not certain. V was trimmed by 4 bases and J by 0 bases, leaving 11 bases between them. The germline V gene encodes CDR1 SGHNT and CDR2 YYREEE (reference sequence). The CDR3 is 15 residues long.

In this sample, this clone turned up once. The chain has TRBV7-8 and TRBJ1-1; possible D gene TRBD1, 5 bases. The V end was cut by 2 bases, the J end by 7 bases, with 11 bases between. Per germline, CDR1 SGHVS and CDR2 FQNEAQ. The CDR3 loop spans 13 amino acids. The CDR3, as DNA: TGTGCCAGCAGCTTAAATCAGGGTGGTGAAGCTTTCTTT. Its translation: CASSLNQGGEAFF.

The rearrangement uses TRBV5-1 and TRBJ1-3; TRBD1 matches 8 bases. Germline CDR1 reads SGHRS; CDR2 reads YFSETQ. CDR3 length: 16 amino acids. The J segment lost 0 bases and the V segment lost 4 bases, leaving 6 bases of the junction unmatched. The CDR3 coding sequence is TGCGCCAGCAGCCGAGGGGGACAGGCCTCTGGAAACACCATATATTTT. This encodes CASSRGGQASGNTIYF.

V is TRBV19 and J is TRBJ2-3; 7 nucleotides align to TRBD1. V lost 3 bases, J lost 1 base, and 1 base stayed unmatched. The CDR3 contains 14 residues. Germline V gene lookup returns CDR1 LNHDA and CDR2 SQIVND (reference sequence). The CDR3 DNA follows: TGTGCCAGTAGTATTCAGGGGGGCACAGATACGCAGTATTTT. Translating gives CASSIQGGTDTQYF.

The chain couples TRBV7-9 to TRBJ1-6; 7 positions match TRBD1. CDR1 is SEHNR and CDR2 is FQNEAQ in the germline V gene (reference sequence). V lost 1 base and J lost 10; bases outside the gene matches: 4. The CDR3 has 14 amino acids. The DNA for the CDR3 is TGTGCCAGCAGCTTAGTACAGGGGCCATCACCCCTCCACTTT. This encodes CASSLVQGPSPLHF.

This clone was detected only once. The V gene is TRBV27, the J gene TRBJ1-4, with a weak D call TRBD1 (5 bases). The CDR3 has 15 residues. CDR1 MNHEY and CDR2 SMNVEV come from the germline V gene (reference sequence). Deletions cut 5 bases from V and 3 bases from J, with 13 bases between. The CDR3 reads CASSRRRGANEKLFF. The CDR3 nucleotides read TGTGCCAGCAGTCGGAGGAGGGGTGCTAATGAAAAACTGTTTTTT.

The chain links TRBV29-1 to TRBJ2-7; 9 positions match TRBD1. Germline V gene lookup returns CDR1 SQVTM and CDR2 ANQGSEA. V lost 6 bases and J lost 6; bases outside the gene matches: 9. The CDR3 has 13 residues. CDR3 amino acids: CSVGQGGGGEQYF. The CDR3 coding sequence is TGCAGCGTGGGACAGGGTGGAGGAGGCGAGCAGTACTTC.

The chain combines TRBV7-2 with TRBJ2-3, with D perhaps TRBD2 (5 bases). The V gene lost 5 bases and the J gene lost 1 base, with 13 bases spanning the gap. Germline CDR1 reads SGHTA; CDR2 reads FQGNSA. The CDR3 extends over 15 amino acids. CDR3 in DNA: TGTGCCAGCAGCCCCGGTGGGAGCGGCACAGATACGCAGTATTTT. It yields the protein CASSPGGSGTDTQYF.

V and J are TRBV7-3 and TRBJ1-1; TRBD1 matches at 8 bases. The CDR3 covers 13 residues. The germline gives CDR1 SGHTA, CDR2 FQGTGA. The V gene end was trimmed by 4 bases and the J gene end by 5 bases; junction bases not matched to a gene: 3. The CDR3 loop reads CASSSDRVTEAFF. DNA of the CDR3: TGTGCCAGCAGCTCGGACAGGGTTACTGAAGCTTTCTTT.

The table lists this clone with a few counts. The chain couples TRBV30 to TRBJ1-2; D is unclear. The CDR3 runs to 12 residues. The germline gives CDR1 GTSNPN, CDR2 SVGIG (reference sequence). The V gene lost 3 bases and the J gene lost 3 bases, with 8 bases spanning the gap. DNA for the CDR3: TGTGCCTGGAGAGAGAGAGACTATGGCTACACCTTC. Its translation: CAWRERDYGYTF.

The V gene is TRBV19, the J gene TRBJ2-7; TRBD2 is a possible D gene (7 bases). The germline V gene has CDR1 LNHDA and CDR2 SQIVND (reference sequence). The CDR3 covers 15 residues. V was cut by 3 bases and J by 4 bases, with 16 bases left in between. The CDR3: CASSIGRGGGYEQYF. CDR3 DNA sequence: TGTGCCAGTAGTATTGGAAGGGGGGGCGGATACGAGCAGTACTTC.